The rows below give T cell receptor beta chains drawn from one sample of a study of blood T cells in healthy people across ages. TCRdb fed the 5' RACE reads into MiXCR, producing one record per CDR3 protein. The sample holds about 1,400,000 distinct CDR3 sequences, roughly 40% seen once. Sequences were obtained from blood. Receptors were obtained from a woman younger than 30 in good health. Each CDR3 is given with its conserved first and last residue. D genes are given only for firm matches. Some rows have no size entry. The others give once, few or many, or a class for an expanded clone.

12 | TRBJ2-7 | - | - | TRBV24-1 | TGTGCCACCAGTGACAGGTACAATGAGCAGTACTTC | CATSDRYNEQYF
13 | TRBJ1-1 | - | - | TRBV10-2 | TGCGCCAACAGGAAGCAGGGGAACACTGAAGCTTTCTTT | CANRKQGNTEAFF
13 | TRBJ1-4 | - | - | TRBV29-1 | TGCAGCGTTAAGAGACTGTTTAATGAAAAACTGTTTTTT | CSVKRLFNEKLFF
15 | TRBJ1-5 | - | - | TRBV28 | TGTGCCAGCAGTTTATGGGGGGGGGATAATCAGCCCCAGCATTTT | CASSLWGGDNQPQHF
14 | TRBJ1-1 | TRBD1 | - | TRBV11-2 | TGTGCCAGCAGCTTATACAGGGGGAGCACTGAAGCTTTCTTT | CASSLYRGSTEAFF
13 | TRBJ2-7 | - | - | TRBV20-1 | TGCAGTGCTCGAACCGGGACCGTCTACGAGCAGTACTTC | CSARTGTVYEQYF
16 | TRBJ2-3 | - | - | TRBV20-1 | TGCAGTGCTAGAGATCAGGAGGGGGGGCAGGTCGATACGCAGTATTTT | CSARDQEGGQVDTQYF
13 | TRBJ2-1 | - | - | TRBV5-1 | TGCGCCAGCAGCTCCGGGACTCGGGGGCTGCAGTTCTTC | CASSSGTRGLQFF
14 | TRBJ1-1 | - | - | TRBV20-1 | TGCAGTGCTAGAGTTCCGGGACTTGGCACTGAAGCTTTCTTT | CSARVPGLGTEAFF
17 | TRBJ2-3 | TRBD2 | - | TRBV7-2 | TGTGCCAGCAGCTTAGACGCCGGACTAGCGGTTCTGGGTACGCAGTATTTT | CASSLDAGLAVLGTQYF
14 | TRBJ1-1 | - | - | TRBV6-2/TRBV6-3 | TGTGCCAGCAGGTTTGGGGCTATGAACACTGAAGCTTTCTTT | CASRFGAMNTEAFF
14 | TRBJ2-3 | TRBD2 | - | TRBV12-3/TRBV12-4 | TGTGCCAGCAAGCGAGGGAGGGTCACAGATACGCAGTATTTT | CASKRGRVTDTQYF
15 | TRBJ2-3 | - | - | TRBV12-3/TRBV12-4 | TGTGCCAGCAGTAGATACGGGGCTGGCACAGATACGCGGTATTTT | CASSRYGAGTDTRYF
11 | TRBJ1-2 | - | - | TRBV29-1 | TGCAGCGTTGCCGATTCAGGGGGCTACACCTTC | CSVADSGGYTF
15 | TRBJ2-5 | TRBD1 | few | TRBV4-2 | TGTGCCAGCAGCCAAGGACAGGGCGAAAAAGAGACCCAGTACTTC | CASSQGQGEKETQYF
12 | TRBJ2-5 | - | few | TRBV2 | TGTGCCAGCAGGGGACTGTCGGAGACCCAGTACTTC | CASRGLSETQYF
15 | TRBJ2-7 | TRBD2 | - | TRBV3-1 | TGTGCCAGCAGCCAACCGGGACTAGCCCATGGCGAGCAGTACTTC | CASSQPGLAHGEQYF
13 | TRBJ2-5 | - | - | TRBV12-5 | TGTGCTAGTGTGAAGGTTATGGGAGAGACCCAGTACTTC | CASVKVMGETQYF
17 | TRBJ2-1 | TRBD2 | - | TRBV10-1 | TGCGCCAGCAGTGAGTCGCAAGGACTAGCGGGAGACAATGAGCAGTTCTTC | CASSESQGLAGDNEQFF
15 | TRBJ2-2 | TRBD2 | - | TRBV7-3 | TGTGCCAGCAGCCGGGACTACACGAACACCGGGGAGCCGTTTTTT | CASSRDYTNTGEPFF
19 | TRBJ1-2 | - | - | TRBV4-1 | TGCGCCAGCAGCCACCAGACAGCCCAAACAGGGCCCAAGAACTGTGGCTACACCTTC | CASSHQTAQTGPKNCGYTF
16 | TRBJ2-5 | TRBD1 | - | TRBV5-1 | TGCGCCAGCAGCTTCACTCAGGGGGTTCGAGGAGAGACCCAGTACTTC | CASSFTQGVRGETQYF
16 | TRBJ2-1 | - | - | TRBV2 | TGTGCCACTCCGCCCTCTTCGCGCGGCTCCTACAATGAGCAGTTCTTC | CATPPSSRGSYNEQFF
13 | TRBJ2-7 | - | - | TRBV28 | TGTGCCAGCACCGTGGGAGTCGGCTACGAGCAGTACTTC | CASTVGVGYEQYF
15 | TRBJ2-1 | TRBD2 | - | TRBV6-2/TRBV6-3 | TGTGCCAGCAGCACGCTGTACGGGGGAGGGGATGAGCAGTTCTTC | CASSTLYGGGDEQFF
14 | TRBJ2-3 | - | - | TRBV12-3/TRBV12-4 | TGTGCCAGCAGACTGCTAGACAGCACAGGTACGCAGTATTTT | CASRLLDSTGTQYF
17 | TRBJ2-3 | TRBD2 | - | TRBV11-2 | TGTGCCAGCAGCCTCTTCATAGCGGGGGGATCCACAGATACGCAGTATTTT | CASSLFIAGGSTDTQYF
13 | TRBJ2-7 | - | - | TRBV29-1 | TGCAGTGCTGTTGCGCCCAACCCCTACGAGCAGTACTTC | CSAVAPNPYEQYF
13 | TRBJ2-3 | - | - | TRBV10-3 | TGTGCCATCAGTGAGCCGACTAGTGATACGCAGTATTTT | CAISEPTSDTQYF
14 | TRBJ2-1 | TRBD2 | many | TRBV7-2 | TGTGCCAGCAGCGTTACTAGCGGGAGCGATGAGCAGTTCTTC | CASSVTSGSDEQFF
16 | TRBJ2-7 | TRBD2 | - | TRBV24-1 | TGTGCCACCAGTGATGTGACTAGCGGAGGCTACAATGAGCAGTACTTC | CATSDVTSGGYNEQYF
14 | TRBJ2-5 | TRBD1 | few | TRBV12-3/TRBV12-4 | TGTGCCAGCAGATCTGCGGACAGGGGAGAGACCCAGTACTTC | CASRSADRGETQYF
15 | TRBJ2-3 | TRBD1 | - | TRBV27 | TGTGCCAGCAGTTCCGACAGGGTAGGCACAGATACGCAGTATTTT | CASSSDRVGTDTQYF
16 | TRBJ2-2 | TRBD2 | - | TRBV7-2 | TGTGCCAGCAGCGACGATAGCGGGGGGGGTCGGGCGGAGCTGTTTTTT | CASSDDSGGGRAELFF
15 | TRBJ2-7 | - | - | TRBV2 | TGTGCCAGCAGTGAGGAGGGTGGTGAGTACTACGAGCAGTACTTC | CASSEEGGEYYEQYF
14 | TRBJ2-7 | TRBD2 | - | TRBV20-1 | TGCAGTGCTAGACCGATAGGGGAGGGCTACGAGCAGTACTTC | CSARPIGEGYEQYF
16 | TRBJ2-7 | - | few | TRBV6-5 | TGTGCCAGCAGTTACCCGGGGGACAGCAGACCCTACGAGCAGTACTTC | CASSYPGDSRPYEQYF
13 | TRBJ2-5 | - | few | TRBV18 | TGTGCCAGCTCATCGGACAGCCCTGGGACCCAGTACTTC | CASSSDSPGTQYF
14 | TRBJ1-1 | - | - | TRBV13 | TGTGCCAGCAGTTCGGAAACAGGGAACACTGAAGCTTTCTTT | CASSSETGNTEAFF
15 | TRBJ2-5 | - | few | TRBV6-2/TRBV6-3 | TGTGCCAGCAGTTACTCACAGGGACCCCAAGAGACCCAGTACTTC | CASSYSQGPQETQYF
13 | TRBJ2-1 | - | - | TRBV12-3/TRBV12-4 | TGTGCCAGCAGTCCAGGACTGGGGAGACCGCAGTTCTTC | CASSPGLGRPQFF
19 | TRBJ2-1 | - | few | TRBV21-1 | TGTGCCAGCAGCCCGCCTTGGGGGAAGAGGGAAACCTTCAACAATGAGCAGTTCTTC | CASSPPWGKRETFNNEQFF
14 | TRBJ2-2 | TRBD1 | - | TRBV3-1 | TGTGCCAGCAGCCAGGCAGGGGGCATCGGGGAGCTGTTTTTT | CASSQAGGIGELFF